The 5 T cell receptor beta chains given below trace back to one sample, sequenced in a study of blood T cell repertoires in COVID-19. The repertoire was sequenced with immunoSEQ multiplex PCR; TCRdb's copy has only in-frame clones and lacks some. The sample has hundreds of thousands of clones, 65% to 90% seen once. The sample was peripheral blood. The receptors shown here come from a woman between 50 and 59 years old with acute or convalescent COVID-19.

V gene TRBV6-1 combines with J gene TRBJ1-6; D remains unclear. The CDR3 totals 14 residues. Per germline, CDR1 MNHNS and CDR2 SASEGT. V was cut by 0 bases and J by 5 bases, with 5 bases left in between. The CDR3 DNA is TGTGCCAGCAGTGAAGCCTTTAATAATTCACCCCTCCACTTT. It translates to CASSEAFNNSPLHF.

This clone has only one observation. J is TRBJ2-3 and V is TRBV5-1, with 12 bases fitting TRBD2. The CDR3 contains 18 residues. Germline V gene lookup returns CDR1 SGHRS and CDR2 YFSETQ. J lost 3 bases, V lost 0 bases, and 8 bases had no gene match. This CDR3 reads CASSLETSGRYGTDTQYF. In DNA, the CDR3 is TGCGCCAGCAGCTTGGAAACTAGCGGGAGGTATGGGACAGATACGCAGTATTTT.

The chain carries TRBV10-3 and TRBJ1-2; D is unresolved. CDR1 and CDR2 from the germline V gene are ENHRY and SYGVKD. Trimming shortened V by 3 bases and J by 7 bases, and 12 bases separated the two germline ends. This CDR3 is built from 13 residues. The DNA of the CDR3 is TGTGCCATCAGTGACGCGGCAGATTTTGGCTACACCTTC. Encoded protein: CAISDAADFGYTF.

This chain uses TRBV28 with TRBJ1-4; 11 nucleotides align to TRBD1. This CDR3 comprises 14 residues. J was trimmed by 6 bases and V by 6 bases; bases with no gene match: 3. From germline, CDR1 is MDHEN and CDR2 SYDVKM. The CDR3 protein is CASSRTGGDEKLFF. The DNA for the CDR3 is TGTGCCAGCAGCCGGACAGGGGGCGATGAAAAACTGTTTTTT.

This chain links TRBV10-3 with TRBJ1-5; D not certain. Germline V gene lookup returns CDR1 ENHRY and CDR2 SYGVKD. V lost 7 bases and J 5 bases, leaving 6 bases between the germline ends. CDR3 length: 11 residues. The DNA of the CDR3 is TGTGCCATCAAGGAGGATCAGCCCCAGCATTTT. Translated, it gives CAIKEDQPQHF.